This T cell receptor beta chain was sequenced for a study of T cell repertoires in cytomegalovirus infection. Whole-study findings and limits: It was HLA-C-restricted CMV-specific TCR beta clonotypes that dominated the response ex vivo.

As concerns this clonotype: Its antigen is as yet unknown.

Each CDR3 protein is one row after TCRdb ran MiXCR on the reads. The sample consists of hundreds of thousands of distinct CDR3 sequences, around a third of them appearing once. The germline gives CDR1 SGHTA, CDR2 FQGNSA. V dropped 4 bases and J dropped 8; count of bases not matched to a gene: 16. The CDR3 consists of 16 residues. The material sequenced was cultured PBMCs, taken from culture after CMV antigen stimulation. This TCR derives from a human donor in good health (CMV status not recorded). Some clones in this sample may be carry-over from other donors' samples. The chain employs TRBV7-2 and TRBJ1-2, with 7 bases fitting TRBD1. CDR3 loop: CASSSEGAATDWGYTF. The CDR3 DNA reads TGTGCCAGCAGCTCCGAGGGGGCCGCGACGGATTGGGGCTACACCTTC.